This T cell receptor beta chain was sequenced during a study of Ad26.COV2.S vaccination and SARS-CoV-2 variants (dated by TCRdb to the early 2020s). Regarding the research as a whole: Vaccine-arm donors were drawn from COV1001, a multicentre, randomized, double-blind, placebo-controlled phase I-IIa trial of Ad26.COV2.S in healthy adults. Ad26.COV2.S was administered intramuscularly at 5 x 10^10 or 1 x 10^11 viral particles, either as a single shot or as two shots given 56 days apart. The specificity and breadth of SARS-CoV-2-reactive T cell receptors after Ad26.COV2.S vaccination were assessed by TCRbeta repertoire sequencing. The TCR-sequenced set comprised about 32 samples: some 20 Ad26.COV2.S vaccine recipients, 5 placebo recipients and 8 SARS-CoV-2 convalescent individuals. Trial participants were randomized into five groups of five: low-dose or high-dose Ad26.COV2.S given once or twice, or placebo on both occasions. Blinding of investigators to trial group allocation was maintained during experiments and outcome assessment. What the work shows at the level of the full study, not this receptor alone: Comparing responses between vaccine doses or regimens was not something the study was powered to do. According to the authors, total T cell responses may have been underestimated by the TCR breadth and depth analyses. After vaccination, substantial breadth of spike-specific CD8+ and CD4+ T cell responses was reported. Compared with placebo recipients, Ad26.COV2.S recipients showed higher spike-specific TCR breadth (P = 0.0014). Vaccine and placebo recipients had comparable non-spike TCR breadth, which fits with the vaccine containing only spike.

As concerns this clone: Its antigen is currently not known. There are no base qualities to consult, and no much larger clone falls within one base.

The treatment or condition label of this sample denotes: about 20 received Ad26.COV2.S at low or high dose, single or two shots; 5 received placebo; per-sample allocation not given. Repertoires of vaccine and placebo recipients were sequenced from samples collected on day 63 after the first injection. In Cohort 1b, 20 to 25 adults aged 18-55 years were enrolled at a single site in Boston, USA, between 29 July and 7 August 2020. As a vaccine, Ad26.COV2.S was a replication-incompetent adenovirus type 26 vector that expressed a prefusion-stabilized SARS-CoV-2 spike protein derived from the original Wuhan strain. The immunoSEQ Assay was used to sequence TCRbeta CDR3 regions. After extraction, genomic DNA underwent amplification by bias-controlled multiplex PCR, followed by high-throughput sequencing. On the authors' methods: Collapsing and filtering of sequences were performed to quantify the absolute abundance of each unique TCRbeta CDR3 region. T cell fraction was estimated by normalizing TCRbeta template counts to usable DNA, with usable DNA measured through amplification of reference genes found in all nucleated cells. Repertoire TCRs were annotated as SARS-CoV-2-specific by exact matching of V gene, CDR3 amino acid sequence and J gene to a known reactive TCR set. The reference SARS-CoV-2 TCR set came from MIRA and was filtered for enrichment in COVID-19-positive ImmuneCODE repertoires, removing public or cross-reactive TCRs. Using the MIRA antigens, annotated TCRs were further analysed by specific ORF or by position within an ORF. Breadth was defined as the number of annotated unique rearrangements divided by the total number of unique productive rearrangements, and depth was defined as the summed frequency of the annotated unique rearrangements. TCR breadth was compared between groups using two-sided Wilcoxon rank-sum tests. Sourced from immuneACCESS, this table was stored by TCRdb with only in-frame sequences that have V and J called. A share of the clones is absent; for the studies checked, an unresolved V gene accounts for under half, and the remainder has no known explanation. V, J and clone size reflect that table, while D and trimming were determined from the DNA. This sample is represented by approximately 250,000 clones; around 90% of them were singletons. Together, the top ten hold nearly 3% of the sample.

The CDR3 runs 14 amino acids, cysteine and phenylalanine included. Just the 42-base CDR3 DNA is kept, in frame starting at base 1. V lost 1 base and J lost 6 bases; the stretch between them is 11 bases long. The germline V gene (reference sequence) gives CDR1 as SEHNR and CDR2 as FQNEAQ. The material sequenced was peripheral blood, taken in a trial of Ad26.COV2.S vaccine versus placebo. The V and J genes are TRBV7-9 and TRBJ2-3; D gene: possibly TRBD1, on 6 matching bases. This clonotype originated in a person between 18 and 59 years old who received the Ad26.COV2.S COVID-19 vaccine or a placebo. The DNA reads TGTGCCAGCAGCTTAGAACAGGGATGGGATACGCAGTATTTT. It is translated as CASSLEQGWDTQYF.